This TCR beta chain appears in the sequencing data of a study of T cells in Graves' hyperthyroidism and ophthalmopathy. Many counts were recorded for this clonotype. Exclusions: uncontrolled infection, other autoimmune disease, pregnancy, lactation. Around 10 ml fresh peripheral blood yielded the PBMCs. V lost 6 bases and J lost 4, with 18 bases in between. The CDR3 has 15 residues. Regions amplified from RNA transcripts were the TCR beta CDR3 regions. The HTBI primer set drove a first-round RT-PCR of the TCR CDR3. TCRdb re-called the multiplex PCR reads with MiXCR, one entry per CDR3 protein. The table includes around 700,000 distinct CDR3 sequences, around 20% detected once.

This sequence was found in a woman in her forties or fifties with Graves' hyperthyroidism that later progressed to Graves' ophthalmopathy. Material: blood. The chain couples TRBV12-3 or TRBV12-4 to TRBJ1-1; possible D gene TRBD1, 5 bases. CDR3 residues: CASRDGTSTITEAFF. CDR3 nucleotide sequence: TGTGCCAGCAGGGACGGGACCTCTACGATCACTGAAGCTTTCTTT.